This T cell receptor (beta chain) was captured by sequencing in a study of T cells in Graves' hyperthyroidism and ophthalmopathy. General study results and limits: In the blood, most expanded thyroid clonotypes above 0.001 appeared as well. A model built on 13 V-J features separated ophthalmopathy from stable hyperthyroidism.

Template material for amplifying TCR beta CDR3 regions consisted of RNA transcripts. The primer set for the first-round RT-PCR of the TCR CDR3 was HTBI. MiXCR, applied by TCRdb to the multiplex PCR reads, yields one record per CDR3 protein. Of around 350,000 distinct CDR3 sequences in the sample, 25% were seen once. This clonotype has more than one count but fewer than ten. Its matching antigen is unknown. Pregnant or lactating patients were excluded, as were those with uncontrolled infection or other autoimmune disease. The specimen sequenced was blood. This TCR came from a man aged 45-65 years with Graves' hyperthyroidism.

The CDR3 nucleotides are TGTGCCAGTAGTCCCACCGGGACAGCTTACGAGCAGTACTTC. It yields the protein CASSPTGTAYEQYF. The V call is TRBV19, the J call TRBJ2-7, with TRBD1 matching 7 bases. The CDR3 covers 14 residues. Losses at the gene ends were 5 bases for V and 4 bases for J; bases not matched to a gene: 8. Per germline, CDR1 LNHDA and CDR2 SQIVND (reference sequence).